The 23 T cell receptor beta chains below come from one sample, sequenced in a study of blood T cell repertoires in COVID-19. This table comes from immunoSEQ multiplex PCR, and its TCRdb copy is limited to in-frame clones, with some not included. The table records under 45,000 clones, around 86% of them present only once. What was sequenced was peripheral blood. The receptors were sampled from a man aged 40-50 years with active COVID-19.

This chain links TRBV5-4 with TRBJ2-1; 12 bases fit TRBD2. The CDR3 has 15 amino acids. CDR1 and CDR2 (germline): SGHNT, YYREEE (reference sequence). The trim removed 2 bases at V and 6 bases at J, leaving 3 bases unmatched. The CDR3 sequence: CASSFLAGGLNEQFF. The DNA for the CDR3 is TGTGCCAGCAGCTTCCTAGCGGGAGGGCTCAATGAGCAGTTCTTC.

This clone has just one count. The CDR3 coding sequence is TGTGCCAGCAGCCCGAGAGGGGGCCTGAACACCGGGGAGCTGTTTTTT. Amino acid sequence: CASSPRGGLNTGELFF. V gene TRBV7-3 combines with J gene TRBJ2-2, with 7 bases fitting TRBD1. The CDR3 has 16 residues. V gave up 5 bases and J gave up 1 base; unmatched junction bases: 7. Germline lookup yields CDR1 SGHTA and CDR2 FQGTGA.

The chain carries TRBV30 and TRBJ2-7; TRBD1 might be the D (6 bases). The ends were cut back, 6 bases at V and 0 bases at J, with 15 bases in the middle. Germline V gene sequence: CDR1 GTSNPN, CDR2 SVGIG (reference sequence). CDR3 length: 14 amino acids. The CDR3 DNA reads TGTGCCTGCCAACTGACAGGAAGCTCCTACGAGCAGTACTTC. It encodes CACQLTGSSYEQYF.

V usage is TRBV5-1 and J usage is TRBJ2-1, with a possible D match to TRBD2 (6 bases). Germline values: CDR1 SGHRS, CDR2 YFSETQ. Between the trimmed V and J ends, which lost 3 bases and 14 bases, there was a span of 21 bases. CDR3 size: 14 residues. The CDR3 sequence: CASSSSPGRREKFF. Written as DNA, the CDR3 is TGCGCCAGCAGCTCGAGCCCGGGACGGCGGGAAAAGTTCTTC.

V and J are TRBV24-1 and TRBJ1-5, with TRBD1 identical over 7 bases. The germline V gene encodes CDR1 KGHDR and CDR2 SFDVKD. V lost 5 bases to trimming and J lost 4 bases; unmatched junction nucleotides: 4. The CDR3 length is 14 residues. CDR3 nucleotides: TGTGCCACCAGTGTATCAGGGGGTAATCAGCCCCAGCATTTT. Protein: CATSVSGGNQPQHF.

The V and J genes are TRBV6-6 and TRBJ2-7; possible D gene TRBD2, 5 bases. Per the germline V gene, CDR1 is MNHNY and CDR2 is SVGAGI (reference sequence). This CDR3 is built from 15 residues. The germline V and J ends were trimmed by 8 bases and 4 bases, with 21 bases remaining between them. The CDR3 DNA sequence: TGTGCCAGCGGGTGGCTCGAGGGAAAGGGTTACGAGCAGTACTTC. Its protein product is CASGWLEGKGYEQYF.

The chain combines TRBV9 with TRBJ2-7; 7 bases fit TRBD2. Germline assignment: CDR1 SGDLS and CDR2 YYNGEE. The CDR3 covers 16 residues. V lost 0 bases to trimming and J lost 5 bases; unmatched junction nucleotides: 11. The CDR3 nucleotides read TGTGCCAGCAGCGTAGAAAGACTAGCTAGGTTCAACGAGCAGTACTTC. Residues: CASSVERLARFNEQYF. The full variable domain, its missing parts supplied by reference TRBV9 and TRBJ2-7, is DSGVTQTPKHLITATGQRVTLRCSPRSGDLSVYWYQQSLDQGLQFLIQYYNGEERAKGNILERFSAQQFPDLHSELNLSSLELGDSALYFCASSVERLARFNEQYFGPGTRLTVT.

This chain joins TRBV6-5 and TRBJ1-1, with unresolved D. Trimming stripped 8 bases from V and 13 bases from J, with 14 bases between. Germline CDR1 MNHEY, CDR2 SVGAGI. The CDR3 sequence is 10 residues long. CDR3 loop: CASGTVYVFF. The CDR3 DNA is TGTGCCAGCGGTACTGTTTATGTTTTCTTT.

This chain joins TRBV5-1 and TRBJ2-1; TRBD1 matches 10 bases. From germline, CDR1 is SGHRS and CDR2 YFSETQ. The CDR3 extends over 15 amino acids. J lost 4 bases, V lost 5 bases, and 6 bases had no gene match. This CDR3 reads CASRRQGALYNEQFF. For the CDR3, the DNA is TGCGCCAGCAGAAGACAGGGGGCCCTTTACAATGAGCAGTTCTTC. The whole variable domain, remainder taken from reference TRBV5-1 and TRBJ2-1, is KAGVTQTPRYLIKTRGQQVTLSCSPISGHRSVSWYQQTPGQGLQFLFEYFSETQRNKGNFPGRFSGRQFSNSRSEMNVSTLELGDSALYLCASRRQGALYNEQFFGPGTRLTVL.

CDR3 sequence (DNA): TGTGCCAGCAGCTTCAGGGTGAATTCACCCCTCCACTTT. It translates to CASSFRVNSPLHF. The chain is built from TRBV9 and TRBJ1-6; weak D call: TRBD1 (5 bases). V lost 4 bases, J lost 7 bases, and 9 bases lay in between. The CDR3 loop spans 13 amino acids. Per germline, CDR1 SGDLS and CDR2 YYNGEE. The complete variable domain, with remaining parts taken from reference TRBV9 and TRBJ1-6, reads DSGVTQTPKHLITATGQRVTLRCSPRSGDLSVYWYQQSLDQGLQFLIQYYNGEERAKGNILERFSAQQFPDLHSELNLSSLELGDSALYFCASSFRVNSPLHFGNGTRLTVT.

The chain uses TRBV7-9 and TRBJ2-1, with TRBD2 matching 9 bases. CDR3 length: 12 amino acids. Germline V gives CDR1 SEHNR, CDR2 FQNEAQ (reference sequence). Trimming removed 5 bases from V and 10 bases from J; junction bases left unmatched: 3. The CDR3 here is CASSLTSGEQFF. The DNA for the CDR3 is TGTGCCAGCAGCCTTACTAGCGGGGAGCAGTTCTTC.

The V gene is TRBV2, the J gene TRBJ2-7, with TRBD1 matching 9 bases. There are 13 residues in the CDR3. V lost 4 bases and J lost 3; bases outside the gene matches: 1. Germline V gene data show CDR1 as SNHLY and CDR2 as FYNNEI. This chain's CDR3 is CASSGGQGYEQYF. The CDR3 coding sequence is TGTGCCAGCAGTGGGGGACAGGGCTACGAGCAGTACTTC.

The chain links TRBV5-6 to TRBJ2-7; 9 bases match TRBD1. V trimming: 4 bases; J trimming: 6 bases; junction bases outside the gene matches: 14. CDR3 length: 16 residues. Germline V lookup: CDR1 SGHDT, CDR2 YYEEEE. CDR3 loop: CASSHLTGGLRFEQYF. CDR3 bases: TGTGCCAGCAGCCACCTCACAGGGGGCCTAAGGTTCGAGCAGTACTTC. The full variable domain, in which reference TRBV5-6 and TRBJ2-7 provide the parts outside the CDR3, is DAGVTQSPTHLIKTRGQQVTLRCSPKSGHDTVSWYQQALGQGPQFIFQYYEEEERQRGNFPDRFSGHQFPNYSSELNVNALLLGDSALYLCASSHLTGGLRFEQYFGPGTRLTVT.

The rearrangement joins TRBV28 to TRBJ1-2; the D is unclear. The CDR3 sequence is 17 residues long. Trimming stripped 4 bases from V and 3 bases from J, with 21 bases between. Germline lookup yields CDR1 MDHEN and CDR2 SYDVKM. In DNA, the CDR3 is TGTGCCAGCAGTTCAACTCCCCTTTCGAGGGCGGACTATGGCTACACCTTC. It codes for CASSSTPLSRADYGYTF.

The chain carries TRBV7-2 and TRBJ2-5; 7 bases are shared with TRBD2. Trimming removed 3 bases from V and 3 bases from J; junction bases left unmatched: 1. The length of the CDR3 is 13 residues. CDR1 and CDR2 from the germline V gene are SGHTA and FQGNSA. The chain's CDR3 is CASSFAGEETQYF. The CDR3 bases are TGTGCCAGCAGCTTCGCGGGAGAAGAGACCCAGTACTTC.

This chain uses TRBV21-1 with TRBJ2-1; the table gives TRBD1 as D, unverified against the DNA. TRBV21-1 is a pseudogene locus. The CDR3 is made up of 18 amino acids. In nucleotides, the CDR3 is TGTGCCAGCAGCACAGGGGAGCGTCGGGGGACAGTTTACAATGAGCAGTTCTTC. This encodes CASSTGERRGTVYNEQFF.

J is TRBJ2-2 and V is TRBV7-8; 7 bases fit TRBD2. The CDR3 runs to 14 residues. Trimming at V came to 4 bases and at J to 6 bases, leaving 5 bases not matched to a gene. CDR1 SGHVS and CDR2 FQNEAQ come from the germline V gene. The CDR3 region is CASSSSRGSGELFF. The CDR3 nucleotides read TGTGCCAGCAGCTCCTCGCGGGGGTCCGGGGAGCTGTTTTTT.

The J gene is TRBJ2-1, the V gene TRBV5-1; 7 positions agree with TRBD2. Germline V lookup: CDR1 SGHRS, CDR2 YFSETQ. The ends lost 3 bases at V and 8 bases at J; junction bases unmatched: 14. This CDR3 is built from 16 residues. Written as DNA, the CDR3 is TGCGCCAGCAGCTCACCTAGCGGTCTATCCAGGGATGAGCAGTTCTTC. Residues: CASSSPSGLSRDEQFF.

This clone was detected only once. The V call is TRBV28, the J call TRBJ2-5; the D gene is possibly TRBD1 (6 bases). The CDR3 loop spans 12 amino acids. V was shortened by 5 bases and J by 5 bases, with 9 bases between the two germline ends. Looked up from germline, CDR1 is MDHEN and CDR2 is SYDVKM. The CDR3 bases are TGTGCCAGCAGTGGGGACACGGAGACCCAGTACTTC. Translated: CASSGDTETQYF.

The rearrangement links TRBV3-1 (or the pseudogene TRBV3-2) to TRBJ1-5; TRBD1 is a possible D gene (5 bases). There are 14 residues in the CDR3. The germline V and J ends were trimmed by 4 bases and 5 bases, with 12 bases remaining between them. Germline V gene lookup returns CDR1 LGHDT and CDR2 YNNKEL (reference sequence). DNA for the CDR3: TGTGCCAGCAGCCCCTCCCCAGGGTATCAGCCCCAGCATTTT. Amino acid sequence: CASSPSPGYQPQHF.

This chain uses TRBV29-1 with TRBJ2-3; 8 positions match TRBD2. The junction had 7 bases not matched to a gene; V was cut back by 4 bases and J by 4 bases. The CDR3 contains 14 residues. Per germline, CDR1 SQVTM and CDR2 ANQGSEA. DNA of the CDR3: TGCAGCGTTGTAGGAGCGGGAGACCCAGATACGCAGTATTTT. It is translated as CSVVGAGDPDTQYF.

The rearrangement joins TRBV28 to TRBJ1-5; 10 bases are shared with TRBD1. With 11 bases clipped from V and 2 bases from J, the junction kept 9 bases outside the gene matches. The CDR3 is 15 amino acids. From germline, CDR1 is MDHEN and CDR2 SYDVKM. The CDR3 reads CAGRQGARGNQPQHF. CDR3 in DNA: TGTGCCGGTAGACAGGGGGCTCGGGGCAATCAGCCCCAGCATTTT.

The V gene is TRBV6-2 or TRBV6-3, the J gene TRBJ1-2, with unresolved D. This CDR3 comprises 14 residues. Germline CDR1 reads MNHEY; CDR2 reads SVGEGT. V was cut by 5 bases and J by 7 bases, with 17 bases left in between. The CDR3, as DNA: TGTGCCAGCAGTAAGCGGGAGATTGGGCTTGGCTACACCTTC. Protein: CASSKREIGLGYTF.